This entry lists 26 T cell receptor beta chains sequenced from one sample in a study of blood T cell repertoires in COVID-19. Sequencing used immunoSEQ multiplex PCR; TCRdb keeps in-frame clones, though not all of them. The sample holds over 70,000 clones, 76% seen once. The source material was peripheral blood. Receptors originate from a man between 65 and 85 years old with active or convalescent COVID-19.

The rearrangement joins TRBV6-6 to TRBJ1-5, with TRBD1 as a possible D gene (6 bases). V dropped 6 bases and J dropped 7 bases, with 16 bases sitting between them. The CDR3 is 14 residues long. Germline V gene sequence: CDR1 MNHNY, CDR2 SVGAGI (reference sequence). CDR3 sequence (DNA): TGTGCCAGCAGACTAACAGGGACGGGGCAGCCCCAGCATTTT. It yields the protein CASRLTGTGQPQHF.

The chain has TRBV6-5 and TRBJ1-2; D not resolved. The CDR3 contains 14 residues. Germline CDR1 MNHEY, CDR2 SVGAGI. Trimming pared 4 bases from V and 3 bases from J, leaving 12 bases between. The CDR3 DNA sequence: TGTGCCAGCAGTTTTAATGGCGGGTACTATGGCTACACCTTC. This translates into CASSFNGGYYGYTF.

This clone appeared a few times. This chain joins TRBV19 and TRBJ2-5; 7 bases are shared with TRBD2. The length of the CDR3 is 15 residues. Per germline, CDR1 LNHDA and CDR2 SQIVND (reference sequence). Unmatched junction bases numbered 12, after V lost 6 bases and J lost 5 bases. The DNA for the CDR3 is TGTGCCAGTAGCACCTTTTCACGGGGGGATGAGACCCAGTACTTC. Residues: CASSTFSRGDETQYF.

V and J are TRBV11-3 and TRBJ2-5; a weak D match, TRBD2 (6 bases). The CDR3 contains 15 residues. Trimming removed 0 bases from V and 5 bases from J, with 13 bases in between. The germline V gene encodes CDR1 SGHNT and CDR2 YENEEA. The CDR3 protein is CASSLDKPAGETQYF. The CDR3 DNA follows: TGTGCCAGCAGCTTAGACAAACCTGCGGGGGAGACCCAGTACTTC.

The rearrangement joins TRBV5-1 to TRBJ2-1; D is possibly TRBD1 (6 bases). V shed 5 bases and J shed 2 bases, with 11 bases lying between them. CDR3 length: 14 residues. CDR1 and CDR2 from the germline V gene are SGHRS and YFSETQ. DNA for the CDR3: TGCGCCAGCAGTGCTACAGGGACCTACAATGAGCAGTTCTTC. It specifies CASSATGTYNEQFF.

CDR3 in DNA: TGTGCCTGGAGTGGCGGGGGGAATCAGCCCCAGCATTTT. Translation: CAWSGGGNQPQHF. The chain uses TRBV30 and TRBJ1-5; possible D gene TRBD1, 5 bases. CDR1 GTSNPN and CDR2 SVGIG come from the germline V gene (reference sequence). V lost 1 base and J 4 bases, leaving 8 bases between the germline ends. CDR3 length equals 13 residues. Filled out from reference TRBV30 and TRBJ1-5, the complete variable domain reads SQTIHQWPATLVQPVGSPLSLECTVEGTSNPNLYWYRQAAGRGLQLLFYSVGIGQISSEVPQNLSASRPQDRQFILSSKKLLLSDSGFYLCAWSGGGNQPQHFGDGTRLSIL.

The chain has TRBV2 and TRBJ2-7; 7 nucleotides agree with TRBD1. With 5 bases clipped from V and 3 bases from J, the junction kept 7 bases outside the gene matches. This CDR3 comprises 14 residues. Germline CDR1 and CDR2: SNHLY and FYNNEI. The CDR3 bases are TGTGCCAGCAGTAACCGGGACAGTGGCTACGAGCAGTACTTC. This translates into CASSNRDSGYEQYF. The whole variable domain, remainder taken from reference TRBV2 and TRBJ2-7, is EPEVTQTPSHQVTQMGQEVILRCVPISNHLYFYWYRQILGQKVEFLVSFYNNEISEKSEIFDDQFSVERPDGSNFTLKIRSTKLEDSAMYFCASSNRDSGYEQYFGPGTRLTVT.

The rearrangement links TRBV6-5 to TRBJ1-5; tentatively, D is TRBD1 (6 bases). Per germline, CDR1 MNHEY and CDR2 SVGAGI. V lost 5 bases to trimming and J lost 2 bases, with 10 bases between them. The CDR3 totals 14 residues. Here the CDR3 reads CASSRGKGNQPQHF. The CDR3 DNA sequence: TGTGCCAGCAGTAGGGGGAAAGGCAATCAGCCCCAGCATTTT.

The rearrangement links TRBV29-1 to TRBJ2-5, with TRBD2 identical over 10 bases. V trimming: 4 bases; J trimming: 5 bases; junction bases outside the gene matches: 10. CDR3 length equals 15 residues. Looked up from germline, CDR1 is SQVTM and CDR2 is ANQGSEA. CDR3 region: CSVVGSGGPRETQYF. The DNA for the CDR3 is TGCAGCGTTGTGGGTAGCGGGGGGCCTCGGGAGACCCAGTACTTC.

The rearrangement links TRBV3-1 (or the pseudogene TRBV3-2) to TRBJ2-7; D is possibly TRBD2 (5 bases). Trimming cost V 4 bases and J 6 bases, with 10 bases left between them. The germline gives CDR1 LGHDT, CDR2 YNNKEL (reference sequence). This CDR3 has 12 amino acids. CDR3 region: CASSPRGAEQYF. CDR3 bases: TGTGCCAGCAGCCCCCGGGGTGCCGAGCAGTACTTC.

The chain carries TRBV28 and TRBJ1-1; 12 bases agree with TRBD1. This CDR3 contains 16 residues. The germline CDR1 and CDR2 sequences are MDHEN and SYDVKM. The trim removed 2 bases at V and 5 bases at J, leaving 6 bases unmatched. CDR3 bases: TGTGCCAGCAGTTTAGGGACAGGGGGCGAAAGGACTGAAGCTTTCTTT. Residues: CASSLGTGGERTEAFF.

This chain uses TRBV7-9 with TRBJ2-5, with D possibly TRBD2 on 5 matching bases. Germline V lookup: CDR1 SEHNR, CDR2 FQNEAQ (reference sequence). Between the trimmed V and J ends, which lost 4 bases and 2 bases, there was a span of 14 bases. The CDR3 covers 15 residues. Here the CDR3 DNA reads TGTGCCAGCAGCTCTGGACTGGGCCTACAAGAGACCCAGTACTTC. Residues: CASSSGLGLQETQYF.

In this sample, this clone turned up a few times. The genes are TRBV5-1 and TRBJ1-1; D is perhaps TRBD1 (6 bases). The V and J ends lost 4 bases and 0 bases respectively, with 10 bases between them. The CDR3 loop spans 14 amino acids. Germline V gives CDR1 SGHRS, CDR2 YFSETQ. The CDR3 loop is CASSTDRMNTEAFF. CDR3 sequence (DNA): TGCGCCAGCAGCACCGACAGGATGAACACTGAAGCTTTCTTT.

This clone was observed a few times. The CDR3 spells CASSGGLAGLLSSYNEQFF. Written as DNA, the CDR3 is TGTGCCAGCAGTGGGGGACTAGCGGGGCTCCTAAGCTCCTACAATGAGCAGTTCTTC. V usage is TRBV28 and J usage is TRBJ2-1; 13 nucleotides align to TRBD2. The V segment lost 5 bases and the J segment 0 bases; nucleotides outside the gene matches: 10. Germline lookup yields CDR1 MDHEN and CDR2 SYDVKM. This CDR3 has 19 amino acids. The full variable domain, its missing parts supplied by reference TRBV28 and TRBJ2-1, is DVKVTQSSRYLVKRTGEKVFLECVQDMDHENMFWYRQDPGLGLRLIYFSYDVKMKEKGDIPEGYSVSREKKERFSLILESASTNQTSMYLCASSGGLAGLLSSYNEQFFGPGTRLTVL.

This clone was seen a handful of times. This chain links TRBV3-1 (or the pseudogene TRBV3-2) with TRBJ2-1; TRBD2 matches 7 bases. The CDR3 loop spans 18 amino acids. CDR1 LGHDT and CDR2 YNNKEL come from the germline V gene (reference sequence). Trimming removed 0 bases from V and 4 bases from J; junction bases left unmatched: 12. CDR3 in DNA: TGTGCCAGCAGCCAAGATTGGGGGACGGCGGGGGATTACAATGAGCAGTTCTTC. It encodes CASSQDWGTAGDYNEQFF.

The chain links TRBV6-5 to TRBJ1-5, with D possibly being TRBD1 (5 bases). Looked up from germline, CDR1 is MNHEY and CDR2 is SVGAGI. This CDR3 is 13 amino acids long. The V end was cut by 7 bases, the J end by 6 bases, with 13 bases between. The CDR3 DNA is TGTGCCAGCACGGGGGGTGGGGGTCAGCCCCAGCATTTT. Translation: CASTGGGGQPQHF.

V gene TRBV19 combines with J gene TRBJ1-5; D call uncertain. CDR1 and CDR2 (germline): LNHDA, SQIVND (reference sequence). The length of the CDR3 is 17 residues. Trimming pared 1 base from V and 0 bases from J, leaving 13 bases between. This CDR3 reads CASSIAPQSYSNQPQHF. CDR3 sequence (DNA): TGTGCCAGTAGTATAGCCCCCCAGTCATATAGCAATCAGCCCCAGCATTTT.

This chain uses TRBV7-9 with TRBJ1-5; the match to TRBD1 covers 11 bases. The germline V gene has CDR1 SEHNR and CDR2 FQNEAQ (reference sequence). V trimming: 5 bases; J trimming: 3 bases; junction bases outside the gene matches: 6. This CDR3 comprises 16 residues. The CDR3 here is CASSAGTGGTNQPQHF. CDR3 nucleotide sequence: TGTGCCAGCAGCGCAGGGACAGGGGGTACCAATCAGCCCCAGCATTTT.

The V and J genes are TRBV18 and TRBJ2-3; D not certain. V gave up 7 bases and J gave up 3 bases, with 11 bases separating them. Per germline, CDR1 KGHSH and CDR2 LQKENI. The length of the CDR3 is 13 residues. As DNA, the CDR3 is TGTGCCAGCTACCTTAGTTCAACAGATACGCAGTATTTT. It translates to CASYLSSTDTQYF.

CDR3 region: CASSKGGGKGEKLFF. The CDR3 bases are TGTGCCAGCAGCAAGGGAGGGGGAAAAGGAGAAAAACTGTTTTTT. The rearrangement links TRBV5-5 to TRBJ1-4; perhaps TRBD1 as D (6 bases). CDR3 length: 15 residues. Trimming stripped 4 bases from V and 8 bases from J, with 18 bases between. The germline CDR1 and CDR2 sequences are SGHKS and YYEKEE (reference sequence).

The gene calls are TRBV19 and TRBJ1-4; TRBD1 matches 10 bases. The CDR3 length is 17 residues. Trimming cost V 4 bases and J 6 bases; bases outside gene matches: 11. Germline V gene data show CDR1 as LNHDA and CDR2 as SQIVND (reference sequence). The DNA of the CDR3 is TGTGCCAGTAGTACAGGTCGACAGGGGGCGCCTTATGAAAAACTGTTTTTT. Residues: CASSTGRQGAPYEKLFF.

The chain joins TRBV5-1 to TRBJ2-1; 7 bases are a match to TRBD2. This CDR3 is 15 amino acids long. Germline V gives CDR1 SGHRS, CDR2 YFSETQ. V shed 8 bases, J shed 9 bases, and the junction held 17 bases outside the gene matches. CDR3 region: CASIKGEAGLTEQFF. The CDR3 coding sequence is TGCGCCAGTATAAAAGGAGAAGCGGGGTTAACTGAGCAGTTCTTC.

The chain is built from TRBV28 and TRBJ2-4, with 7 bases matching TRBD1. Germline loops: CDR1 MDHEN, CDR2 SYDVKM. The CDR3 length is 15 residues. The V gene end was trimmed by 4 bases and the J gene end by 3 bases; junction bases not matched to a gene: 6. The DNA of the CDR3 is TGTGCCAGCAGTTACGGGACAGCTGGCAAAAACATTCAGTACTTC. Translated: CASSYGTAGKNIQYF.

The chain recombines TRBV1 with TRBJ2-1; the DNA was not used to check the table's D call, TRBD2. TRBV1 counts as a pseudogene. The CDR3 is 16 residues long. The CDR3 here is CTSSHVRGGLINEQFF. CDR3 nucleotides: TGCACCAGCAGCCACGTGCGGGGGGGCCTTATCAATGAGCAGTTCTTC.

This clone was seen a single time. This chain connects TRBV29-1 to TRBJ2-7, with D perhaps TRBD1 (5 bases). CDR1 is SQVTM and CDR2 is ANQGSEA in the germline V gene. Trimming removed 4 bases at V and 2 bases at J, with 9 bases between. The CDR3 runs 12 residues. CDR3: CSVVGATYEQYF. The CDR3, as DNA: TGCAGCGTTGTAGGGGCTACCTACGAGCAGTACTTC.

The chain recombines TRBV2 with TRBJ2-1; TRBD2 matches at 11 bases. In germline, CDR1 is SNHLY, CDR2 FYNNEI. This CDR3 is 14 amino acids long. V dropped 8 bases and J dropped 7; count of bases not matched to a gene: 7. CDR3 residues: CASLRLAGQNEQFF. CDR3 in DNA: TGTGCCAGCCTCAGACTAGCGGGGCAGAATGAGCAGTTCTTC. Using reference TRBV2 and TRBJ2-1 for the parts outside the CDR3, the full variable domain is EPEVTQTPSHQVTQMGQEVILRCVPISNHLYFYWYRQILGQKVEFLVSFYNNEISEKSEIFDDQFSVERPDGSNFTLKIRSTKLEDSAMYFCASLRLAGQNEQFFGPGTRLTVL.